The 17 T cell receptor beta chains in this list originate from one sample, sequenced in a study of cytotoxic CD8 clonotypes in ibrutinib-treated CLL. Clones were read by immunoSEQ multiplex PCR, and TCRdb kept only the in-frame ones, dropping some. Among about 140,000 clones, 80% were seen once, and the ten largest hold 7.5% to 8%. Material: PBMCs, obtained after 36 months of ibrutinib treatment. These TCRs come from a human donor with chronic lymphocytic leukemia.

The J gene is TRBJ2-3, the V gene TRBV7-2; 12 nucleotides line up with TRBD1. The CDR3 runs to 16 residues. Per germline, CDR1 SGHTA and CDR2 FQGNSA. Trimming removed 0 bases from V and 9 bases from J; junction bases left unmatched: 7. CDR3 coding DNA: TGTGCCAGCAGCTTAGCCCCGGGACAGGGGGCCAAAACGCAGTATTTT. Its protein is CASSLAPGQGAKTQYF.

The rearrangement joins TRBV6-5 to TRBJ2-7; maybe TRBD1 (6 bases). Germline V gene sequence: CDR1 MNHEY, CDR2 SVGAGI. The CDR3 has 15 amino acids. The V end was cut by 4 bases, the J end by 0 bases, with 13 bases between. The CDR3: CASSFSGQSSYEQYF. The CDR3 DNA sequence: TGTGCCAGCAGTTTTTCAGGACAGAGCTCCTACGAGCAGTACTTC.

J is TRBJ2-2 and V is TRBV6-5; D is ambiguous. The length of the CDR3 is 12 residues. Germline loops: CDR1 MNHEY, CDR2 SVGAGI. V gave up 6 bases and J gave up 2 bases, with 4 bases separating them. CDR3 region: CASRSNTGELFF. The CDR3 nucleotides read TGTGCCAGCAGATCAAACACCGGGGAGCTGTTTTTT.

The chain couples TRBV6-5 to TRBJ2-3; the D gene could be TRBD1 or TRBD2 (5 bases each). Looked up from germline, CDR1 is MNHEY and CDR2 is SVGAGI. This CDR3 has 14 residues. V was cut by 4 bases and J by 4 bases, with 12 bases left in between. CDR3 protein: CASSFGGWADTQYF. CDR3 in DNA: TGTGCCAGCAGTTTTGGGGGTTGGGCAGATACGCAGTATTTT.

This clone was counted only a few times. The chain has TRBV5-1 and TRBJ2-1; no clear D gene. Germline CDR1 is SGHRS and CDR2 is YFSETQ. V was cut by 5 bases and J by 4 bases, with 4 bases left in between. The CDR3 is made up of 11 amino acids. In nucleotides, the CDR3 is TGCGCCAGCAGAACTTACAATGAGCAGTTCTTC. This encodes CASRTYNEQFF.

The J gene is TRBJ2-7, the V gene TRBV18, with 8 positions matching TRBD1. The CDR3 extends over 14 amino acids. J was trimmed by 5 bases and V by 5 bases; bases with no gene match: 8. CDR1 KGHSH and CDR2 LQKENI come from the germline V gene. CDR3 in DNA: TGTGCCAGCTCAACCGCCAGGGGGCCCCACGAGCAGTACTTC. This encodes CASSTARGPHEQYF.

The V and J genes are TRBV9 and TRBJ1-2, with D uncertain. Trimming took off 2 bases at V and 4 bases at J, with 15 bases between the two ends. CDR3 length: 15 amino acids. Germline CDR1 SGDLS, CDR2 YYNGEE. Here the CDR3 DNA reads TGTGCCAGCAGCGTCCTTACTTCCCCGCGCTATGGCTACACCTTC. This encodes CASSVLTSPRYGYTF.

The chain is built from TRBV4-1 and TRBJ2-2; D possibly uses TRBD1 or TRBD2 (5 bases each). Between the trimmed V and J ends, which lost 0 bases and 0 bases, there was a span of 8 bases. This CDR3 has 16 residues. CDR1 MGHRA and CDR2 YSYEKL come from the germline V gene. This CDR3 is CASSQEGRSNTGELFF. The CDR3 DNA sequence: TGCGCCAGCAGCCAAGAGGGACGGTCGAACACCGGGGAGCTGTTTTTT.

The chain is built from TRBV5-1 and TRBJ1-6, with D possibly TRBD1 on 5 matching bases. V gave up 0 bases and J gave up 10 bases, with 20 bases separating them. The CDR3 consists of 17 residues. Per germline, CDR1 SGHRS and CDR2 YFSETQ. The CDR3 loop is CASSLEVGLLSGSPLHF. The CDR3 nucleotides are TGCGCCAGCAGCTTGGAGGTGGGGCTACTTTCGGGGTCACCCCTCCACTTT.

The rearrangement uses TRBV28 and TRBJ1-4; D may be TRBD1 (5 bases). This CDR3 is built from 14 residues. Germline assignment: CDR1 MDHEN and CDR2 SYDVKM. The ends were cut back, 3 bases at V and 2 bases at J, with 7 bases in the middle. Here the CDR3 DNA reads TGTGCCAGCAGTTTTGGGGCGACTAATGAAAAACTGTTTTTT. This encodes CASSFGATNEKLFF.

The genes are TRBV7-8 and TRBJ1-4, with D perhaps matching TRBD1 (5 bases). This CDR3 region has 16 residues. V shed 5 bases and J shed 4 bases, with 17 bases lying between them. Germline V gene data show CDR1 as SGHVS and CDR2 as FQNEAQ. The CDR3 bases are TGTGCCAGCAGCGGTAGAAAGGGACGGAGTAATGAAAAACTGTTTTTT. This gives the protein CASSGRKGRSNEKLFF.

The J gene is TRBJ2-1, the V gene TRBV6-5; the D is unclear. Germline V CDR1 and CDR2: MNHEY, SVGAGI. The CDR3 runs to 15 residues. Trimming left V 5 bases short and J 0 bases short, with 11 bases between. The CDR3 DNA sequence: TGTGCCAGCAGTCGACACTATAACTCCTACAATGAGCAGTTCTTC. Translated, it gives CASSRHYNSYNEQFF.

Note on this clone: The sample holds other DNA sequences that translate to the same CDR3. The chain has TRBV11-2 and TRBJ1-4; D remains ambiguous. The CDR3 runs 13 residues. V was cut by 1 base and J by 4 bases, with 4 bases left in between. Germline V gene data show CDR1 as SGHAT and CDR2 as FQNNGV. The CDR3 DNA sequence: TGTGCCAGCAGCTTAGTAGTTAATGAAAAACTGTTTTTT. The encoded protein is CASSLVVNEKLFF.

V is TRBV10-3 and J is TRBJ2-2, with a weak D call TRBD1 (6 bases). V dropped 5 bases and J dropped 1 base, with 8 bases sitting between them. Germline-derived CDR1 and CDR2 are ENHRY and SYGVKD. This CDR3 contains 14 residues. CDR3 region: CAISPGQNTGELFF. DNA of the CDR3: TGTGCCATCAGTCCGGGACAGAACACCGGGGAGCTGTTTTTT.

CDR3 DNA sequence: TGTGCCAGCAGTTACTCGCGGGACAGTACCTACGAGCAGTACTTC. Translated: CASSYSRDSTYEQYF. The J gene is TRBJ2-7, the V gene TRBV6-5; the D gene is possibly TRBD1 (7 bases). The CDR3 length is 15 residues. CDR1 and CDR2 from the germline V gene are MNHEY and SVGAGI. V was trimmed by 0 bases and J by 2 bases, leaving 11 bases between them.

The CDR3 protein is CASKRPGPSYGYTF. For the CDR3, the DNA is TGTGCCAGCAAAAGACCGGGACCCAGCTATGGCTACACCTTC. The chain employs TRBV15 and TRBJ1-2; TRBD1 might be the D (5 bases). V was clipped by 10 bases and J by 4 bases, with 19 bases between them. Germline V gene sequence: CDR1 LNHNV, CDR2 YYDKDF (reference sequence). CDR3 length: 14 amino acids.

The rearrangement links TRBV5-1 to TRBJ2-3, with D perhaps matching TRBD1 or TRBD2 (5 bases each). The CDR3 has 14 residues. Trimming took 0 bases from V and 3 from J, leaving 8 bases between them. Germline values: CDR1 SGHRS, CDR2 YFSETQ. The CDR3, as DNA: TGCGCCAGCAGCTTGGGCAGGGAGACAGATACGCAGTATTTT. Protein product: CASSLGRETDTQYF.